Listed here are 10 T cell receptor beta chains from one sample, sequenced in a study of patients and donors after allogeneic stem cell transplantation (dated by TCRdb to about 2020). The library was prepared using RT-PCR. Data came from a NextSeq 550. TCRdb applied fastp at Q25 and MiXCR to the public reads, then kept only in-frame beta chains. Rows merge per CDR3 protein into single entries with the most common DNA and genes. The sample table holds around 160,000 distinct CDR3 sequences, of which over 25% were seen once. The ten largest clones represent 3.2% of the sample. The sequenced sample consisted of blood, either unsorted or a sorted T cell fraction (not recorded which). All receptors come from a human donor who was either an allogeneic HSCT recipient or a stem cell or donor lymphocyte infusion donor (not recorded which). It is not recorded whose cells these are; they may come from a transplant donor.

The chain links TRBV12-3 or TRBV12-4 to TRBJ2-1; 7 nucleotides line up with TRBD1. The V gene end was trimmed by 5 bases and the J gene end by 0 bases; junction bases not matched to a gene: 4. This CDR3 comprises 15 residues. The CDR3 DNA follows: TGTGCCAGCAGTGCGGACAGGTCCTCCTACAATGAGCAGTTCTTC. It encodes CASSADRSSYNEQFF.

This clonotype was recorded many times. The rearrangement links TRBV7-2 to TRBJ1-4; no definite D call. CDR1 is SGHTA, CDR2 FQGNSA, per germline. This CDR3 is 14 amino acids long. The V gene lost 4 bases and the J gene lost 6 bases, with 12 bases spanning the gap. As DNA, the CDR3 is TGTGCCAGCAGCTCTCCGGTTATGGATGAAAAACTGTTTTTT. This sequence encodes CASSSPVMDEKLFF.

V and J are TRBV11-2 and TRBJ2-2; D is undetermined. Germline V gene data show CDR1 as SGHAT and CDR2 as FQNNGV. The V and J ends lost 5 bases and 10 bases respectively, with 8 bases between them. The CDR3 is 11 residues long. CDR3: CASSRWAELFF. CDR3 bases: TGTGCCAGCAGCCGGTGGGCGGAGCTGTTTTTT.

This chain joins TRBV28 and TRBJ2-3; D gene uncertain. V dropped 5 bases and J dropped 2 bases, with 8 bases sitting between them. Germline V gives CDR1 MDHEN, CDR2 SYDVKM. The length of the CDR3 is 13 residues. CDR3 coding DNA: TGTGCCAGCAGTCCTTTTGACACAGATACGCAGTATTTT. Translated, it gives CASSPFDTDTQYF.

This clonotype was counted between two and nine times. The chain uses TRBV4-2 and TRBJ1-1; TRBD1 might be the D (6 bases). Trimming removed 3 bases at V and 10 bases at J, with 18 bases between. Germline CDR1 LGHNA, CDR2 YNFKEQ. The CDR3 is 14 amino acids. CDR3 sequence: CASSHVGDRGGAFF. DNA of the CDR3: TGTGCCAGCAGCCATGTCGGCGACAGAGGGGGAGCTTTCTTT.

DNA for the CDR3: TGTGCCAGCAGAGGGGAAACTAACTATGGCTACACCTTC. Amino acids: CASRGETNYGYTF. V usage is TRBV7-9 and J usage is TRBJ1-2, with D perhaps TRBD1 (5 bases). Germline V gene sequence: CDR1 SEHNR, CDR2 FQNEAQ (reference sequence). The CDR3 contains 13 residues. Trimming removed 6 bases at V and 0 bases at J, with 8 bases between.

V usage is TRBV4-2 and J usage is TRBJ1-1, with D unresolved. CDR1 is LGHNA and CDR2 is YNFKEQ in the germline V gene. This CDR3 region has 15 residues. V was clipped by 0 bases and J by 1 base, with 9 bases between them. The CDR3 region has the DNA TGTGCCAGCAGCCAAGAAGGTTATTGGAACACTGAAGCTTTCTTT. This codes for CASSQEGYWNTEAFF.

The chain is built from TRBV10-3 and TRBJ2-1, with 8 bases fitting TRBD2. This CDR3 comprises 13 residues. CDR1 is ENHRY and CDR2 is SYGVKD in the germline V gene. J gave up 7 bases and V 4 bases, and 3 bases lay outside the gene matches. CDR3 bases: TGTGCCATCAGTGGGCCTAGCGGGAATGAGCAGTTCTTC. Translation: CAISGPSGNEQFF.

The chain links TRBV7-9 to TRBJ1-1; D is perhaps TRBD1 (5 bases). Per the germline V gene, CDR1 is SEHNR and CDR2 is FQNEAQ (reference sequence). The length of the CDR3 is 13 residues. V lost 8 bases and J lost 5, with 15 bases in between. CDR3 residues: CASFRGPQTEAFF. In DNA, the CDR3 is TGTGCCAGCTTTCGGGGCCCACAGACTGAAGCTTTCTTT.

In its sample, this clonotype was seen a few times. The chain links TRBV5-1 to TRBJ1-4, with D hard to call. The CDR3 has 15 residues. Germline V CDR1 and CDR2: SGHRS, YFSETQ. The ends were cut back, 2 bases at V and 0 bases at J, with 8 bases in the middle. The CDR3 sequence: CASSFQGTTNEKLFF. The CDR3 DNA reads TGCGCCAGCAGCTTTCAAGGAACAACTAATGAAAAACTGTTTTTT.